This entry describes one T cell receptor beta chain. Its antigen target is currently unknown. Per-base qualities were not stored, and no clone one base away is much larger. A distance of 11 bases separates the germline ends of V and J, which lose 7 bases and 1 base respectively. The germline V gene encodes CDR1 SEHNR and CDR2 FQNEAQ (reference sequence). Reading from cysteine to phenylalanine, the CDR3 counts 14 amino acids. The kept DNA is CDR3 alone, 42 bases in frame from the first base. Systemically healthy Caucasian individuals from Russia, approximately 39 in total and aged about 6 to 95 years, were included as donors. About 9.1 milliliters of peripheral blood were collected from each donor into EDTA-treated Vacutainer tubes. Ficoll-Paque density-gradient centrifugation was used to isolate PBMCs, with at least 7 million obtained per sample. Total RNA, at least 5.5 micrograms per sample, was extracted from PBMCs with Trizol reagent. The percentages of naive CD45RAhigh/CD27high T cells were determined by flow cytometry on a PBMC aliquot from every donor.

The data derive from a study of blood T cells in healthy people across ages (dated by TCRdb to the mid-2010s). About the investigation overall: In model experiments, template switching captured about one uniquely barcoded TCR beta cDNA molecule for every two T cells. The donors were divided into four age groups: young (average around 16 years), middle-aged (approximately 39), aged (roughly 66) and long-lived (nearly 85). To avoid experimental bias, donors of different ages were spread randomly across the sequencing lanes. To track age-related changes in TCR beta repertoire diversity, the study relied on deep sequencing normalized with unique cDNA molecular identifiers. Two additional independent replicas of 1 million unique cDNA reads from the same blood draw were analyzed for two donors (one aged 18 to 30 and one aged 80 or older).

The study at large found these results: Donor CMV infection status was unknown, potentially confounding age-related changes in expanded clonotypes. Because profiling used bulk unsorted PBMCs, naive and antigen-experienced compartments could not be compared conclusively. There was a strong correlation between observed TCR beta diversity and the percentage of naive T cells measured by flow cytometry. Estimates of total diversity based on one million sequenced T cells were considered lower bounds and underestimates. Compared with the aged group, the long-lived group had more naive CD4+ T cells, fewer expanded clones and increased TCR diversity, a pattern suggesting age selection. Observed TCR beta diversity per million T cells fell roughly linearly with age, and a significant reduction was already apparent by age roughly 40.

Library prep was done by 5' RACE. The instrument given in TCRdb is Illumina HiSeq 2500. The second PCR ran for about 7 to 11 cycles and used a J-beta primer mix along with a sample-barcoded 5' primer. A template-switch 5' adaptor carrying 12 random nucleotides introduced a unique molecular identifier onto each TCR beta cDNA molecule. Each sample yielded at least 2.5 million CDR3-containing paired-end reads. All of the RNA was converted into first-strand cDNA using the Mint cDNA synthesis kit, with a TRBC-specific oligonucleotide serving as the primer. All cDNA was treated with uracil-DNA glycosylase and then went through a first 18-cycle PCR with the universal primers M1SS and BC2_uni_R. The original methods were these. Each sample was normalized by randomly selecting 1 million high-quality reads, each carrying a distinct molecular identifier. Instead of being binned into consensus sequences, reads with shared molecular identifiers were discarded. MiTCR, with a Q25 quality threshold and the strictest error-elimination algorithm, was used for CDR3 identification, clonotype clustering and error correction. Lower-bound total TCR beta diversity was estimated with a nonparametric unseen species model using Euler transformation. The public reads were run again by TCRdb, first through fastp at Q25 and then through MiXCR, and only productive beta chains were kept. Rows are combined by CDR3 protein, so each entry shows the most common genes and DNA. The V and J calls and clone size come from TCRdb's table, not from the authors' own analysis. Within this sample are some 1,500,000 distinct CDR3 sequences, with roughly 43% of them counted one time only. About 4.1% of the sample belongs to the ten largest clones.

The sample was blood. Recombination linked TRBV7-9 to TRBJ2-1; the D gene cannot be resolved reliably. The origin of this receptor is a young woman in good health. The CDR3 region reads CASTKVGSYNEQFF. The nucleotides read TGTGCCAGCACCAAAGTGGGTTCCTACAATGAGCAGTTCTTC.